A single sample gave rise to the 21 T cell receptor beta chains below, sequenced in a study of human T cells and chemical hapten exposure. TCRdb analysed the RACE reads with MiXCR anew, one entry per CDR3 protein. The table lists nearly 350,000 distinct CDR3 sequences, approximately 6.3% of them singletons, with approximately 8% in the top ten. Time point in this sample: patch test 1, 2 weeks after DPC sensitization. The treatment was: therapeutic diphenylcyclopropenone sensitization with weekly scalp DPC. Sequenced here: whole blood, sampled in connection with sensitization to the hapten diphenylcyclopropenone (DPC). These receptors were obtained from a woman in her late teens or twenties with alopecia areata. Some clones in this sample may be carry-over from other donors' samples.

This clonotype was counted between two and nine times. The chain joins TRBV6-5 to TRBJ2-7; a possible D gene is TRBD2 (6 bases). The CDR3 consists of 14 residues. Germline CDR1 MNHEY, CDR2 SVGAGI. The V end was cut by 0 bases, the J end by 6 bases, with 12 bases between. This CDR3 is CASSYSRGPGEQYF. Written as DNA, the CDR3 is TGTGCCAGCAGTTACTCGCGGGGTCCGGGCGAGCAGTACTTC.

The chain combines TRBV11-2 with TRBJ2-5; D could derive from TRBD1 or TRBD2 (5 bases each). The CDR3 is 15 amino acids. The V end lost 6 bases, the J end lost 1 base, and 15 bases lay between the germline ends. Germline V gives CDR1 SGHAT, CDR2 FQNNGV. CDR3 sequence: CASRNLRDPQETQYF. The CDR3 bases are TGTGCCAGCAGAAACCTGAGGGACCCCCAAGAGACCCAGTACTTC.

This clonotype was seen a handful of times. This chain connects TRBV25-1 to TRBJ1-2; D unresolved. V lost 2 bases to trimming and J lost 8 bases, with 30 bases between them. CDR1 is MGHDK, CDR2 SYGVNS, per germline. The CDR3 covers 19 residues. The CDR3 is CASSEIRRAQMDEGGGYTF. CDR3 bases: TGTGCCAGCAGTGAAATCCGGAGGGCTCAGATGGACGAGGGAGGCGGCTACACCTTC.

The J gene is TRBJ2-7, the V gene TRBV9; 7 bases fit TRBD1. Germline CDR1 is SGDLS and CDR2 is YYNGEE. The J segment lost 4 bases and the V segment lost 0 bases, leaving 7 bases of the junction unmatched. CDR3 length: 15 residues. CDR3 region: CASSVGKGGLYEQYF. As DNA, the CDR3 is TGTGCCAGCAGCGTAGGGAAAGGGGGCTTGTACGAGCAGTACTTC.

This sequence joins TRBV6-5 and TRBJ1-2; TRBD1 is a possible D gene (6 bases). The CDR3 has 16 amino acids. The V gene lost 0 bases and the J gene lost 6 bases, with 17 bases spanning the gap. CDR1 MNHEY and CDR2 SVGAGI come from the germline V gene. This chain's CDR3 is CASSYSPLGGRDGYTF. The CDR3 DNA reads as TGTGCCAGCAGTTACTCGCCTTTGGGGGGGCGCGATGGCTACACCTTC.

The CDR3 DNA reads as TGTGCCAGCAAGATACAGCCGAACACTGAAGCTTTCTTT. Its protein product is CASKIQPNTEAFF. This chain uses TRBV6-4 with TRBJ1-1; D not certain. This CDR3 region has 13 residues. Germline loops: CDR1 MRHNA, CDR2 SNTAGT. Deletions cut 7 bases from V and 1 base from J, with 10 bases between.

About this clonotype: A much larger clonotype is one base distant, so this may be a read error. CDR3 bases: TGTGCCAGCAGCCAAATCACAGATACGCAGTATTTT. Translation: CASSQITDTQYF. The V and J genes are TRBV9 and TRBJ2-3; D unclear. Germline loops: CDR1 SGDLS, CDR2 YYNGEE. Trimming took 4 bases from V and 2 from J, leaving 5 bases between them. The CDR3 has 12 residues.

This clonotype was observed a handful of times. The chain uses TRBV20-1 and TRBJ2-7; 7 bases are shared with TRBD2. This CDR3 comprises 14 residues. CDR1 and CDR2 from the germline V gene are DFQATT and SNEGSKA (reference sequence). V lost 2 bases to trimming and J lost 3 bases; unmatched junction nucleotides: 7. The CDR3 nucleotides are TGCAGTGCTAGAAACCTACGGGACTACTACGAGCAGTACTTC. It encodes CSARNLRDYYEQYF.

The table lists this clonotype with a few counts. This rearrangement joins TRBV4-3 to TRBJ2-1; 11 nucleotides line up with TRBD1. This CDR3 is 16 amino acids long. The junction had 4 bases not matched to a gene; V was cut back by 0 bases and J by 6 bases. Germline CDR1 and CDR2: LGHNA and YSLEER. The CDR3 loop is CASSQETGTGGNEQFF. CDR3 DNA: TGCGCCAGCAGCCAAGAAACCGGGACAGGGGGCAATGAGCAGTTCTTC.

V is TRBV29-1 and J is TRBJ2-7; 8 nucleotides line up with TRBD1. V shed 3 bases and J 4 bases; nucleotides not matched to a gene: 8. This CDR3 is built from 14 residues. The V gene's germline CDR1 is SQVTM and CDR2 ANQGSEA. The CDR3: CSVEGSGGVYEQYF. The CDR3 nucleotides read TGCAGCGTTGAGGGTTCAGGGGGCGTATACGAGCAGTACTTC.

This clonotype was observed a handful of times. The chain uses TRBV25-1 and TRBJ2-1, with D hard to call. The CDR3 has 12 amino acids. The germline V gene encodes CDR1 MGHDK and CDR2 SYGVNS. V was cut by 6 bases and J by 5 bases, with 8 bases left in between. The CDR3 DNA sequence: TGTGCCAGCAGAGGGATTAACAATGAGCAGTTCTTC. Translated, it gives CASRGINNEQFF. Together with reference TRBV25-1 and TRBJ2-1, the CDR3 gives the full variable domain: EADIYQTPRYLVIGTGKKITLECSQTMGHDKMYWYQQDPGMELHLIHYSYGVNSTEKGDLSSESTVSRIRTEHFPLTLESARPSHTSQYLCASRGINNEQFFGPGTRLTVL.

This clonotype was seen more than once but under ten times. J is TRBJ1-3 and V is TRBV6-1, with D possibly TRBD1 on 5 matching bases. Germline V lookup: CDR1 MNHNS, CDR2 SASEGT. The CDR3 is 14 residues long. The ends were cut back, 4 bases at V and 1 base at J, with 8 bases in the middle. In DNA, the CDR3 is TGTGCCAGCAGTGTGGGGGAATCTGGAAACACCATATATTTT. This encodes CASSVGESGNTIYF.

This clonotype was seen repeatedly, ten times or more. This chain uses TRBV28 with TRBJ2-7; 7 nucleotides agree with TRBD1. Losses at the gene ends were 6 bases for V and 3 bases for J; bases not matched to a gene: 8. Germline values: CDR1 MDHEN, CDR2 SYDVKM. The length of the CDR3 is 14 residues. For the CDR3, the DNA is TGTGCCAGCAGCCGAAGGGACAGAAACTACGAGCAGTACTTC. It codes for CASSRRDRNYEQYF.

There are many counts of this clonotype. V gene TRBV4-1 combines with J gene TRBJ2-1; D assignment may be TRBD1 or TRBD2 (5 bases each). CDR1 is MGHRA, CDR2 YSYEKL, per germline. The V and J ends lost 1 base and 6 bases respectively, with 13 bases between them. The CDR3 totals 15 residues. The CDR3 bases are TGCGCCAGCAGCCAAGTCGGGGCAGACACCAATGAGCAGTTCTTC. This sequence encodes CASSQVGADTNEQFF.

This rearrangement joins TRBV28 to TRBJ1-5, with D possibly being TRBD1 (5 bases). Germline V gene lookup returns CDR1 MDHEN and CDR2 SYDVKM. The CDR3 contains 14 residues. The ends were cut back, 6 bases at V and 7 bases at J, with 16 bases in the middle. The CDR3 loop is CASSVGQGRQPQHF. The DNA of the CDR3 is TGTGCCAGCAGCGTGGGTCAGGGAAGGCAGCCCCAGCATTTT. The full variable domain, its missing parts supplied by reference TRBV28 and TRBJ1-5, is DVKVTQSSRYLVKRTGEKVFLECVQDMDHENMFWYRQDPGLGLRLIYFSYDVKMKEKGDIPEGYSVSREKKERFSLILESASTNQTSMYLCASSVGQGRQPQHFGDGTRLSIL.

The chain uses TRBV21-1 and TRBJ2-1; the table's D gene call, TRBD1, was not cross checked with the DNA. TRBV21-1 is flagged as a pseudogene. The CDR3 extends over 15 amino acids. CDR3 sequence reads: CASIVRGKPYNEQFF. In DNA, the CDR3 is TGTGCCAGCATAGTGAGGGGTAAACCCTACAATGAGCAGTTCTTC.

This clonotype was seen repeatedly, ten times or more. The rearrangement joins TRBV4-2 to TRBJ2-4, with a tentative D call TRBD1 (6 bases). Trimming took 0 bases from V and 0 from J, leaving 12 bases between them. Germline V CDR1 and CDR2: LGHNA, YNFKEQ. CDR3 length: 17 residues. The CDR3 reads CASSQDRAGVAKNIQYF. As DNA, the CDR3 is TGTGCCAGCAGCCAAGATCGGGCAGGGGTAGCCAAAAACATTCAGTACTTC.

In its sample, this clonotype was seen many times. This rearrangement joins TRBV10-2 to TRBJ2-3, with D unclear. CDR1 WSHSY and CDR2 SAAADI come from the germline V gene. This CDR3 spans 17 amino acids. The germline V and J ends were trimmed by 0 bases and 2 bases, with 15 bases remaining between them. In DNA form, the CDR3 reads TGCGCCAGCAGTGAGTCGAGGTCCCGCTTTGCCACAGATACGCAGTATTTT. The encoded protein is CASSESRSRFATDTQYF.

The table lists this clonotype with a few counts. The chain combines TRBV24-1 with TRBJ1-5, with D maybe TRBD1 (6 bases). Germline loops: CDR1 KGHDR, CDR2 SFDVKD. The V end was cut by 3 bases, the J end by 2 bases, with 16 bases between. The CDR3 is 17 residues long. The CDR3 DNA sequence: TGTGCCACCAGTGATGTTCGGGGGGGCGCGGGCAATCAGCCCCAGCATTTT. It specifies CATSDVRGGAGNQPQHF.

The chain's CDR3 is CASTAQGGYGYTF. The CDR3, as DNA: TGTGCCAGCACCGCTCAGGGGGGCTATGGCTACACCTTC. The chain has TRBV7-2 and TRBJ1-2; 7 positions match TRBD1. The CDR3 consists of 13 residues. From germline, CDR1 is SGHTA and CDR2 FQGNSA. V lost 7 bases, J lost 4 bases, and 6 bases stayed unmatched.

This clonotype showed up just a few times. V and J are TRBV18 and TRBJ2-7; 7 positions match TRBD1. The CDR3 covers 15 residues. The V gene's germline CDR1 is KGHSH and CDR2 LQKENI. J was trimmed by 4 bases and V by 6 bases; bases with no gene match: 12. CDR3 sequence reads: CASSETGTPGYEQYF. CDR3 nucleotides: TGTGCCAGCTCTGAGACAGGGACCCCTGGGTACGAGCAGTACTTC.